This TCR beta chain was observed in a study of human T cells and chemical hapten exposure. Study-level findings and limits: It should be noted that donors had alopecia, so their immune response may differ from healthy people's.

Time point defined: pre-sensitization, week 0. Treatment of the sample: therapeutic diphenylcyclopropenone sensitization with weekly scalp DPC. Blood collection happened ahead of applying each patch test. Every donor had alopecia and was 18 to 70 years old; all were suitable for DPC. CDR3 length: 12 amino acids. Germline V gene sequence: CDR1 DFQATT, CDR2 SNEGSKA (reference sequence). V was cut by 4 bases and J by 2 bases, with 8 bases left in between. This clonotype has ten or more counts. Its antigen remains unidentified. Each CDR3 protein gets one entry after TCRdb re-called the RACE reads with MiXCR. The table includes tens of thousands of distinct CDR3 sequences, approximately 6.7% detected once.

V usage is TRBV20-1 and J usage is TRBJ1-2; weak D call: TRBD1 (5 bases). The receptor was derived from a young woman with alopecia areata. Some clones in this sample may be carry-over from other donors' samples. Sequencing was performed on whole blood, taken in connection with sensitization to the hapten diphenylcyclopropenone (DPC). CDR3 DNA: TGCAGTGCTACAGGGTCAAACTATGGCTACACCTTC. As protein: CSATGSNYGYTF.